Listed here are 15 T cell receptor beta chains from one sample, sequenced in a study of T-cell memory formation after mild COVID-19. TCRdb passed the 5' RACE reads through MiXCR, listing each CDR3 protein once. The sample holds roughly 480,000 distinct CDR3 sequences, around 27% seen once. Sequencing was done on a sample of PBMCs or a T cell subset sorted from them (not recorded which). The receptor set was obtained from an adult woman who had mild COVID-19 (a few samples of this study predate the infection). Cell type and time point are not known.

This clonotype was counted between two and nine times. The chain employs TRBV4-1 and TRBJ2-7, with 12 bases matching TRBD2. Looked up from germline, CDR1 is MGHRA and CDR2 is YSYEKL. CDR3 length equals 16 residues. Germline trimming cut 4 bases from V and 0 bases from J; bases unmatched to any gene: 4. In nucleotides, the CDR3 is TGCGCCAGCAGCCGGGCTAGCGGGGGGGACTCCTACGAGCAGTACTTC. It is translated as CASSRASGGDSYEQYF.

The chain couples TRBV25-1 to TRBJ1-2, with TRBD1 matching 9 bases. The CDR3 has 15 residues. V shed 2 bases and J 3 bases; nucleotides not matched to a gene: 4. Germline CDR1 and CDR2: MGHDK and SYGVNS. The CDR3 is CASSEAQGAYYGYTF. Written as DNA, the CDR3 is TGTGCCAGCAGTGAAGCACAGGGGGCTTACTATGGCTACACCTTC.

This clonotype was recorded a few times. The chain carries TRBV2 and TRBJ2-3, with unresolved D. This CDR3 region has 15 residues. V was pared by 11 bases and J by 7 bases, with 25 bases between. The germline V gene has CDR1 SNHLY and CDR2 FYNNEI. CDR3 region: CACQEELLPPYTQYF. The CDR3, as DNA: TGTGCCTGCCAAGAAGAGCTTCTCCCACCATATACGCAGTATTTT.

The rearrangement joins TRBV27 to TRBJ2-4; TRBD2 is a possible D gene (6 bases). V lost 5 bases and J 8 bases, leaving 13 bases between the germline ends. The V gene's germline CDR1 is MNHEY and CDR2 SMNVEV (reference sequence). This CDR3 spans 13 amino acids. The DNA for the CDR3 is TGTGCCAGCAGTCTTAGGGAGGATGACATTCAGTACTTC. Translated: CASSLREDDIQYF.

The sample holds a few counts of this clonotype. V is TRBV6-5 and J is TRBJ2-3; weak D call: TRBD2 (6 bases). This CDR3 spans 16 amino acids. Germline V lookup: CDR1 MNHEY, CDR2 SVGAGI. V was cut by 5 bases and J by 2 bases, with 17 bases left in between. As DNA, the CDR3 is TGTGCCAGCAGTACGCCGGCGGGGACCTTCACAGATACGCAGTATTTT. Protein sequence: CASSTPAGTFTDTQYF.

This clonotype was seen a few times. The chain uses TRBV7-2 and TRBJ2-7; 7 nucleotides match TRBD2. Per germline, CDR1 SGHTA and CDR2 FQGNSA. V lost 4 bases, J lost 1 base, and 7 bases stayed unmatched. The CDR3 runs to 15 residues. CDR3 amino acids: CASSSGGGQSYEQYF. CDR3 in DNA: TGTGCCAGCAGCTCCGGGGGAGGGCAATCCTACGAGCAGTACTTC.

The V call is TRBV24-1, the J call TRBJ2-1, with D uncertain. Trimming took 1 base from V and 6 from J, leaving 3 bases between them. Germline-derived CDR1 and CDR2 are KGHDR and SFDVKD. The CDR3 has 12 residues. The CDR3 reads CATSDFGNEQFF. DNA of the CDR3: TGTGCCACCAGTGATTTTGGCAATGAGCAGTTCTTC.

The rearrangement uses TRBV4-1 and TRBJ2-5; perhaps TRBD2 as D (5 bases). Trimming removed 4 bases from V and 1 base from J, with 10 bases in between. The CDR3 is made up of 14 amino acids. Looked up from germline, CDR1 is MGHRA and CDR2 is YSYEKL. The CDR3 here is CASSPGLSQETQYF. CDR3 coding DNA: TGCGCCAGCAGCCCGGGGTTATCCCAAGAGACCCAGTACTTC.

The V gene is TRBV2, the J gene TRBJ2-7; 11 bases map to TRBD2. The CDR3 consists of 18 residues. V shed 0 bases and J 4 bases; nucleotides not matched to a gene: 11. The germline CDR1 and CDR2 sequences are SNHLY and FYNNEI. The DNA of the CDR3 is TGTGCCAGCAGTGAAGCGCGCCTAGCGGGGGGCCGGGGATACGAGCAGTACTTC. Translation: CASSEARLAGGRGYEQYF.

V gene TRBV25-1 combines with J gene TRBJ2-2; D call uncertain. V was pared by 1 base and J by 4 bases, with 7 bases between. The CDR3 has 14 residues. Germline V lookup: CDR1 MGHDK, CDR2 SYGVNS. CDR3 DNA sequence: TGTGCCAGCAGTGAATTTTTGGTCACCGGGGAGCTGTTTTTT. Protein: CASSEFLVTGELFF.

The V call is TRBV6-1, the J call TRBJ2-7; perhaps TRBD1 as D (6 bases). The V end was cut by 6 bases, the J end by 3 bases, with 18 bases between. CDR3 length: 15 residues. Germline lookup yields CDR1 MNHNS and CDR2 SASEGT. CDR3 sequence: CASSETGGSGYEQYF. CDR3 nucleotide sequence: TGTGCCAGCAGCGAGACTGGGGGCTCCGGCTACGAGCAGTACTTC.

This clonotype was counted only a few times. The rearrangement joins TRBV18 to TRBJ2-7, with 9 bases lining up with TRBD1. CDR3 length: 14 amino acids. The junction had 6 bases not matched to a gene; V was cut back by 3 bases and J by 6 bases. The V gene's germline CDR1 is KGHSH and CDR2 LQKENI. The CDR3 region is CASSPRQGGSEQYF. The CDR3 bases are TGTGCCAGCTCACCTCGACAGGGGGGCAGCGAGCAGTACTTC.

The DNA for the CDR3 is TGCGCCAGCAGCCAAGGAACGGGGGTATCAAAAGAGACCCAGTACTTC. Amino acid sequence: CASSQGTGVSKETQYF. J is TRBJ2-5 and V is TRBV4-1; the D gene is possibly TRBD2 (6 bases). The CDR3 runs 16 residues. Deletions cut 1 base from V and 3 bases from J, with 15 bases between. Germline CDR1 reads MGHRA; CDR2 reads YSYEKL.

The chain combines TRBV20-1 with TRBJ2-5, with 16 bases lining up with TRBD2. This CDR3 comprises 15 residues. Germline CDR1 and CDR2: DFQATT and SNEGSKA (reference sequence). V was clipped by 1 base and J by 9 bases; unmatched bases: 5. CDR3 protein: CSARGSGLAGGPQYF. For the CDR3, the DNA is TGCAGTGCTAGAGGGTCGGGACTAGCGGGGGGGCCCCAGTACTTC.

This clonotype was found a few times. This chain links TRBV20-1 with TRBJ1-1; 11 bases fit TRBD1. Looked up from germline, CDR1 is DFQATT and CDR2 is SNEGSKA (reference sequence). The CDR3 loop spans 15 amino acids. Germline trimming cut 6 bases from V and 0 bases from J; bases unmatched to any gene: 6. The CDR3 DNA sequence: TGCAGTGCCAGGCGGACAGGGGGCCTGAACACTGAAGCTTTCTTT. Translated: CSARRTGGLNTEAFF.